The text below deals with one T cell receptor beta chain. Per the study methods: Scientists estimated how many nucleated cells there were by amplifying reference gene primers. Clones were sequenced by immunoSEQ multiplex PCR, and TCRdb holds only the in-frame ones, with some missing. V, J and clone size are taken as reported in that table, and D and trimming were inferred from the DNA itself. The table includes more than 50,000 clones, around 90% detected once. Trimming stripped 6 bases from V and 2 bases from J, with 16 bases between. CDR3 length: 16 residues. The germline V gene encodes CDR1 LNHDA and CDR2 SQIVND (reference sequence). These data come from a study of blood T cell repertoires in COVID-19. For the study at large: The samples span acute and convalescent COVID-19 from the United States, Italy and Spain. From T cells, B-cell-depleted T cells, or PBMCs came the material, which was cDNA or gDNA.

The TCR originated in a man aged 55 to 69 with active COVID-19. The V and J genes are TRBV19 and TRBJ2-2; perhaps TRBD2 as D (5 bases). The material sequenced was peripheral blood. The CDR3 reads CASSPPGWANTGELFF. CDR3 DNA sequence: TGTGCCAGTAGCCCTCCGGGGTGGGCCAACACCGGGGAGCTGTTTTTT.